This T cell receptor (beta chain) was recovered during a study of blood T cell repertoires in COVID-19. Turning to the study itself: COVID-19 samples from acute and convalescent phases originated in the United States, Italy and Spain.

Trimming left V 4 bases short and J 1 base short, with 20 bases between. CDR3 length: 17 amino acids. TCRdb's copy holds only in-frame clones and misses some; the assay was immunoSEQ multiplex PCR. Of about 54,000 clones in the sample, 87% are singletons; the top ten hold roughly 3.6%. The chain is built from TRBV5-3 and TRBJ1-1; D perhaps matches TRBD1 (6 bases). TRBV5-3 is flagged as an ORF with uncertain function. This TCR was recovered from a man aged 40-55 years with COVID-19, enrolled during active disease. Specimen: peripheral blood. The chain's CDR3 is CARSVGTLVGGNTEAFF. The CDR3 bases are TGTGCCAGAAGCGTGGGGACATTGGTTGGCGGGAACACTGAAGCTTTCTTT.